The text below deals with one T cell receptor beta chain. The data were taken from a study of cytomegalovirus exposure and HLA in healthy donors. Per germline, CDR1 SGHVS and CDR2 FQNEAQ. Trimming took off 2 bases at V and 1 base at J, with 8 bases between the two ends. This CDR3 contains 14 residues. The PCR made use of 60 Vbeta and 13 Jbeta primers. In the authors' workflow: Some 11 million of the approximately 80 million unique TCR beta chains counted in a later analysis were shared. Sequencing used immunoSEQ multiplex PCR; TCRdb keeps in-frame clones, though not all of them. Clone size and the V and J calls come from that table; the DNA yielded D and trimming. The sample lists fewer than 250,000 clones; roughly 84% were seen once.

The specimen sequenced was PBMCs. V is TRBV7-8 and J is TRBJ1-1; D might be TRBD1 (6 bases). The TCR was taken from a girl aged 10-17 years in good health and CMV-seronegative. The CDR3 reads CASSLLTGNTEAFF. The DNA of the CDR3 is TGTGCCAGCAGCTTACTGACAGGGAACACTGAAGCTTTCTTT.